One and the same sample provided the 24 T cell receptor beta chains below, sequenced in a study of cytomegalovirus exposure and HLA in healthy donors (dated by TCRdb to about 2017). Receptor libraries were prepared by the immunoSEQ multiplex PCR assay. For the multiplex PCR, a mixture combining 60 forward primers for TCR Vbeta segments and 13 reverse primers for TCR Jbeta segments was used. TCRdb took this table from immuneACCESS and kept in-frame rearrangements with V and J called. Such tables lack part of the clones; where checked against another copy, unresolved V genes explain under half of the gap, and the rest is unexplained. Here the sample has around 100,000 clones; approximately 70% occur a single time. The ten largest clones take up less than 4.5% of the sample. Specimen: PBMCs. These receptors came from a man aged 30 to 45 in good health and CMV-seropositive.

The chain has TRBV6-5 and TRBJ2-6; 8 nucleotides agree with TRBD2. The germline V gene encodes CDR1 MNHEY and CDR2 SVGAGI. CDR3 length equals 13 residues. V was pared by 7 bases and J by 13 bases, with 9 bases of the junction left unmatched. The CDR3 loop is CASTGRGGGVLTF. The CDR3 region has the DNA TGTGCCAGCACCGGACGGGGGGGTGGGGTCCTGACTTTC.

The CDR3 loop is CASGTGVNTGELFF. CDR3 DNA: TGTGCCAGCGGGACAGGAGTGAACACCGGGGAGCTGTTTTTT. The chain joins TRBV21-1 to TRBJ2-2; the table's TRBD1 call for D was not verified on the DNA. TRBV21-1 is recorded as a pseudogene. This CDR3 comprises 14 residues.

This clone was counted only a few times. V and J are TRBV9 and TRBJ2-1, with D perhaps matching TRBD2 (6 bases). V lost 0 bases and J lost 3, with 10 bases in between. Germline V gene sequence: CDR1 SGDLS, CDR2 YYNGEE. The CDR3 loop spans 15 amino acids. CDR3 residues: CASSVAGDGYNEQFF. CDR3 DNA: TGTGCCAGCAGCGTAGCGGGGGACGGCTACAATGAGCAGTTCTTC. Using reference TRBV9 and TRBJ2-1 for the parts outside the CDR3, the full variable domain is DSGVTQTPKHLITATGQRVTLRCSPRSGDLSVYWYQQSLDQGLQFLIQYYNGEERAKGNILERFSAQQFPDLHSELNLSSLELGDSALYFCASSVAGDGYNEQFFGPGTRLTVL.

The gene calls are TRBV28 and TRBJ1-1; weak D call: TRBD1 (5 bases). The CDR3 contains 13 residues. Germline values: CDR1 MDHEN, CDR2 SYDVKM. Trimming removed 4 bases from V and 10 bases from J, with 16 bases in between. The CDR3 reads CASSSKGSWRAFF. The CDR3 DNA is TGTGCCAGCAGTTCGAAGGGGTCTTGGCGAGCTTTCTTT.

This clone was seen more than once but under ten times. The chain is built from TRBV30 and TRBJ2-3; tentative D call: TRBD2 (6 bases). The CDR3 contains 15 residues. With 1 base removed from V and 2 bases from J, the gap between germline ends came to 13 bases. CDR1 GTSNPN and CDR2 SVGIG come from the germline V gene (reference sequence). CDR3 DNA: TGTGCCTGGAGTGCGACGGGACTCCACACAGATACGCAGTATTTT. This codes for CAWSATGLHTDTQYF.

This chain joins TRBV6-1 and TRBJ1-6; 9 bases match TRBD1. The V gene end was trimmed by 6 bases and the J gene end by 9 bases; junction bases not matched to a gene: 6. Germline-derived CDR1 and CDR2 are MNHNS and SASEGT. The CDR3 sequence is 14 residues long. The CDR3 spells CASSSGTGLSPLHF. The CDR3 coding sequence is TGTGCCAGCAGCTCCGGGACAGGGCTTTCACCCCTCCACTTT.

The V and J genes are TRBV7-6 and TRBJ1-3; 7 nucleotides line up with TRBD1. The germline gives CDR1 SGHVS, CDR2 FNYEAQ. The CDR3 is made up of 16 amino acids. V lost 5 bases and J lost 2; bases outside the gene matches: 9. The CDR3 region has the DNA TGTGCCAGCAGCCCGACCGGGACAGCCACTGGAAACACCATATATTTT. This encodes CASSPTGTATGNTIYF.

V is TRBV5-1 and J is TRBJ1-1, with D possibly matching TRBD1 (5 bases). Germline values: CDR1 SGHRS, CDR2 YFSETQ. The CDR3 spans 14 residues. The germline V and J ends were trimmed by 2 bases and 7 bases, with 15 bases remaining between them. CDR3 sequence reads: CASSLSGMDHEAFF. The CDR3, as DNA: TGCGCCAGCAGCTTATCAGGGATGGACCATGAAGCTTTCTTT.

V usage is TRBV7-8 and J usage is TRBJ2-1; 7 bases are shared with TRBD2. Germline loops: CDR1 SGHVS, CDR2 FQNEAQ. V shed 6 bases, J shed 6 bases, and the junction held 11 bases outside the gene matches. The CDR3 consists of 15 residues. In DNA form, the CDR3 reads TGTGCCAGCAGACACCCTAGCGGAGGATTCAATGAGCAGTTCTTC. It specifies CASRHPSGGFNEQFF.

This clone has just a few counts. The chain carries TRBV11-2 and TRBJ2-7, with TRBD2 identical over 7 bases. This CDR3 region has 13 residues. V shed 5 bases, J shed 12 bases, and the junction held 13 bases outside the gene matches. CDR1 is SGHAT, CDR2 FQNNGV, per germline. The CDR3 DNA reads TGTGCCAGCAGCCCCGGACTAGACCCGCTTCTGTACTTC. Translation: CASSPGLDPLLYF.

The V and J genes are TRBV14 and TRBJ1-1, with D possibly being TRBD1 (6 bases). The ends were cut back, 5 bases at V and 5 bases at J, with 12 bases in the middle. Germline V CDR1 and CDR2: SGHDN, FVKESK. The CDR3 is made up of 13 amino acids. The CDR3 here is CASSLQTGTEAFF. The DNA of the CDR3 is TGTGCCAGCAGCTTACAGACAGGAACTGAAGCTTTCTTT.

V is TRBV19 and J is TRBJ2-5; 7 positions match TRBD1. V shed 0 bases, J shed 5 bases, and the junction held 0 bases outside the gene matches. CDR1 and CDR2 (germline): LNHDA, SQIVND (reference sequence). The CDR3 loop spans 13 amino acids. The CDR3 loop is CASSIDRGETQYF. CDR3 nucleotide sequence: TGTGCCAGTAGTATAGACAGGGGGGAGACCCAGTACTTC.

The rearrangement uses TRBV18 and TRBJ2-1, with TRBD2 identical over 7 bases. V was clipped by 2 bases and J by 6 bases; unmatched bases: 10. Per germline, CDR1 KGHSH and CDR2 LQKENI. The CDR3 covers 16 residues. The CDR3 DNA sequence: TGTGCCAGCTCACCAAGGGGCGGGGGTACGCTCAATGAGCAGTTCTTC. Its translation is CASSPRGGGTLNEQFF.

The V gene is TRBV5-8, the J gene TRBJ2-3; 7 bases are shared with TRBD2. Germline V gives CDR1 SGHTS, CDR2 YDEGEE. The CDR3 runs 14 residues. The V and J ends lost 3 bases and 2 bases, in that order; junction bases with no gene match: 3. CDR3 sequence reads: CASSSGGITDTQYF. The CDR3 DNA reads as TGTGCCAGCAGCTCCGGGGGGATCACAGATACGCAGTATTTT.

The rearrangement links TRBV27 to TRBJ2-5, with TRBD2 matching 7 bases. The V segment lost 9 bases and the J segment 0 bases; nucleotides outside the gene matches: 10. This CDR3 comprises 15 residues. In germline, CDR1 is MNHEY, CDR2 SMNVEV (reference sequence). The CDR3 DNA reads TGTGCCAGACTACGGCGCCTAGCGGACCAAGAGACCCAGTACTTC. This sequence encodes CARLRRLADQETQYF.

V is TRBV6-6 and J is TRBJ2-7, with D perhaps matching TRBD1 (6 bases). V lost 5 bases to trimming and J lost 5 bases, with 10 bases between them. Germline values: CDR1 MNHNY, CDR2 SVGAGI (reference sequence). CDR3 size: 12 residues. CDR3 loop: CASSIRQDEQYF. CDR3 coding DNA: TGTGCCAGCAGTATACGACAGGACGAGCAGTACTTC.

Comments on this clone: Different DNA sequences within this sample yield the same CDR3. The chain has TRBV7-9 and TRBJ1-1; perhaps TRBD1 as D (5 bases). The V end lost 7 bases, the J end lost 1 base, and 10 bases lay between the germline ends. Germline assignment: CDR1 SEHNR and CDR2 FQNEAQ (reference sequence). This CDR3 is 13 amino acids long. Written as DNA, the CDR3 is TGTGCCAGCAATGGGCAGGGGAACACTGAAGCTTTCTTT. It yields the protein CASNGQGNTEAFF.

The J gene is TRBJ2-7, the V gene TRBV7-9; TRBD1 matches 9 bases. This CDR3 region has 15 residues. Germline CDR1 and CDR2: SEHNR and FQNEAQ (reference sequence). The ends lost 4 bases at V and 4 bases at J; junction bases unmatched: 8. CDR3 sequence: CASSSDRGPPYEQYF. In nucleotides, the CDR3 is TGTGCCAGCAGCTCGGACAGGGGCCCCCCTTACGAGCAGTACTTC.

This chain connects TRBV5-1 to TRBJ2-1; 10 bases are a match to TRBD2. In germline, CDR1 is SGHRS, CDR2 YFSETQ. The CDR3 covers 16 residues. V lost 3 bases to trimming and J lost 4 bases; unmatched junction nucleotides: 7. CDR3 sequence (DNA): TGCGCCAGCAGCTCATCGCTAGCGGGGGTTTACAATGAGCAGTTCTTC. Encoded protein: CASSSSLAGVYNEQFF.

V and J are TRBV5-1 and TRBJ2-7; TRBD1 aligns across 8 bases. After removal of 4 bases from V and 7 bases from J, the junction contained 13 bases not matched to a gene. Per the germline V gene, CDR1 is SGHRS and CDR2 is YFSETQ. The CDR3 runs 15 residues. In DNA, the CDR3 is TGCGCCAGCAGCGGAGGGGGACAGGCGGCAGAAGAGCAGTACTTC. It encodes CASSGGGQAAEEQYF.

The chain joins TRBV27 to TRBJ1-6, with unresolved D. Per germline, CDR1 MNHEY and CDR2 SMNVEV (reference sequence). The V and J ends lost 5 bases and 10 bases respectively, with 15 bases between them. The CDR3 contains 14 residues. Written as DNA, the CDR3 is TGTGCCAGCAGTCCATGGACTCAGACCTCACCCCTCCACTTT. Translation: CASSPWTQTSPLHF.

The rearrangement joins TRBV19 to TRBJ1-5, with TRBD1 identical over 10 bases. Germline assignment: CDR1 LNHDA and CDR2 SQIVND (reference sequence). V lost 7 bases and J lost 1; bases outside the gene matches: 4. CDR3 length equals 15 residues. CDR3: CASIPDRGSNQPQHF. CDR3 sequence (DNA): TGTGCCAGTATCCCGGACAGGGGGAGCAATCAGCCCCAGCATTTT.

The rearrangement links TRBV5-6 to TRBJ2-3; 9 bases align to TRBD1. The CDR3 extends over 15 amino acids. After removal of 3 bases from V and 3 bases from J, the junction contained 5 bases not matched to a gene. Germline V gene lookup returns CDR1 SGHDT and CDR2 YYEEEE. CDR3: CASSWGTGKTDTQYF. Written as DNA, the CDR3 is TGTGCCAGCAGCTGGGGGACAGGGAAAACAGATACGCAGTATTTT.

The genes are TRBV5-6 and TRBJ1-1; D ambiguous. Germline loops: CDR1 SGHDT, CDR2 YYEEEE. The CDR3 contains 13 residues. V was pared by 4 bases and J by 8 bases, with 15 bases between. The CDR3 here is CASSDDNGVEAFF. The CDR3 DNA is TGTGCCAGCAGCGACGACAACGGGGTAGAAGCTTTCTTT.